This T cell receptor (beta chain) was sequenced for a study of T-cell memory formation after mild COVID-19. This clonotype was detected ten times or more. The V gene lost 0 bases and the J gene lost 4 bases, with 7 bases spanning the gap. CDR3 size: 15 residues. Germline CDR1 reads SEHNR; CDR2 reads FQNEAQ (reference sequence). Using its own MiXCR run on the 5' RACE reads, TCRdb lists one record per CDR3 protein. The data contain some 100,000 distinct CDR3 sequences, around 10% of them singletons. Sequenced sample: PBMCs or a T cell subset sorted from them (not recorded which). The sequence was obtained from a man aged 18 to 35 who had mild COVID-19 (a few samples of this study predate the infection). Cell type and time point are not known. The chain recombines TRBV7-9 with TRBJ2-6; D gene uncertain. The CDR3 loop reads CASSLALLGANVLTF. The CDR3, as DNA: TGTGCCAGCAGCTTAGCTCTTCTGGGGGCCAACGTCCTGACTTTC. Drawing the rest from reference TRBV7-9 and TRBJ2-6, the complete variable domain is DTGVSQNPRHKITKRGQNVTFRCDPISEHNRLYWYRQTLGQGPEFLTYFQNEAQLEKSRLLSDRFSAERPKGSFSTLEIQRTEQGDSAMYLCASSLALLGANVLTFGAGSRLTVL.